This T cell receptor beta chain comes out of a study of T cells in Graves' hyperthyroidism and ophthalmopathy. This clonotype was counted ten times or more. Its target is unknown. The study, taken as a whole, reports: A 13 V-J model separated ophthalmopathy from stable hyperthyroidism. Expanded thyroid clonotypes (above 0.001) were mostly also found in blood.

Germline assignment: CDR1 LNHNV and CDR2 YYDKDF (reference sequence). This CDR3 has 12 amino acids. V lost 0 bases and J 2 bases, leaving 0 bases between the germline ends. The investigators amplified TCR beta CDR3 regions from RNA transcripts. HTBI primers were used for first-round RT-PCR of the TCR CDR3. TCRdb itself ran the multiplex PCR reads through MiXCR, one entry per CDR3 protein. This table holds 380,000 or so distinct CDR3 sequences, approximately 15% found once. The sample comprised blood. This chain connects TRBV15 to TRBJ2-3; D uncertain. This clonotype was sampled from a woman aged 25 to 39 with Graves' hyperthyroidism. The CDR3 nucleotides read TGTGCCACCAGCAGAGACACAGATACGCAGTATTTT. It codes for CATSRDTDTQYF.